Below, one T cell receptor (beta chain) is given with its context. Its antigen target is currently unknown. Per-base qualities were not stored, and no clone one base away is much larger. High-throughput TCR beta sequencing profiled peripheral blood CD8+ and CD4+ T cells from healthy donors, Susac syndrome patients and multiple sclerosis patients. The multiple sclerosis controls were treatment-naive patients who had stable or active relapsing-remitting disease and met the revised McDonald criteria. Bulk CD8+ and CD4+ T cells were purified magnetically by negative isolation, whereas CD8+ TEMRA cells were enriched by FACS. Blood was drawn into EDTA tubes, processed within 24 hours, and PBMCs were isolated by density gradient centrifugation. PBMCs intended for TCR sequencing were frozen in liquid nitrogen and were later thawed in a 37 degrees C water bath. A purity of at least 90% was achieved for sorted or isolated CD4+, CD8+ and CD8+ TEMRA cells.

This sample was taken from a study of CD8 T cells in Susac syndrome (dated by TCRdb to the late 2010s). Context from the whole study: Repertoire sequencing was used to test whether CD8+ T cell activation and differentiation in Susac syndrome was antigen driven. The clonality of the CD8+ T cell repertoire was compared across over 10 healthy donors, about 14 Susac syndrome patients and around 16 multiple sclerosis patients. What the research found in general, with its limitations: The number of individuals in the TCR sequencing and HLA analysis was recognized as being relatively small.

The junction shows trimming of 6 bases on V and 3 bases on J, and the gene matches do not reach 10 bases of it. CDR1 and CDR2, per the germline V gene, are SGDLS and YYNGEE. There are 17 amino acids in the CDR3, from cysteine to phenylalanine inclusive. Solely the CDR3 DNA is kept, with 51 bases framed from the first base. RNA was extracted using the RNeasy kit, and roughly 0.45 to 1 microgram was reverse transcribed with random hexamers. The immunoSEQ multiplex PCR assay, which covers 54 Vbeta and 13 Jbeta segments, was used to amplify TCR beta CDR3 regions. Bias from PCR amplification was corrected by using a synthetic template baseline for primer optimization and for computational correction. Per the source publication's procedure: Reads were annotated to V, D and J genes according to IMGT and were analyzed with immunoSEQ Analyzer, with only productive sequences retained. To calculate clonality, Shannon entropy was normalized by log2 of the number of productive unique sequences and then subtracted from one. For each patient and control, public and private clones were evaluated among the 100 most prevalent clones. A clone was defined as Susac-specific if it was absent from the healthy and MS cohorts, from some 1,100 published viral clones and from other ImmuneACCESS disease sequences. TCRdb reran the public reads through fastp at Q25 and MiXCR, keeping productive beta chains. Duplicate CDR3 protein sequences are folded into a single record with the most common DNA and genes. The V and J calls were determined by TCRdb, not by the authors. A total of a few hundred thousand distinct CDR3 sequences appear in this sample, 65% to 90% of them only once. In total, the top ten clones hold 0.21% of the sample.

Material for sequencing was CD8+ T cells from PBMCs. The sequence links TRBV9 to TRBJ2-2, with 11 bases matching TRBD2. The receptor was derived from a human donor with multiple sclerosis. The CDR3 in this case is CASNLLGLAEDTGELFF. The DNA sequence reads TGTGCCAGCAACCTTTTGGGACTAGCGGAGGACACCGGGGAGCTGTTTTTT.